This T cell receptor beta chain was captured by sequencing in a study of T cells in Graves' hyperthyroidism and ophthalmopathy (dated by TCRdb to about 2019). With regard to the full study: Peripheral blood samples were taken at initial diagnosis, before any treatment was given. According to the paper, TCR Vbeta CDR3 sequencing was carried out on 135 peripheral blood samples, which came from over 40 ophthalmopathy, under 80 hyperthyroidism and approximately 17 progressor patients. Prospective prediction of ophthalmopathy was tested in an independent validation cohort of 18 to 20 hyperthyroidism patients and around 16 patients who later progressed to ophthalmopathy. To identify distinguishing TCR V-J signatures, a discovery cohort of about 100 patients was used, comprising approximately 40 with Graves' ophthalmopathy and about 59 with stable Graves' hyperthyroidism. Once sampling was done, hyperthyroidism patients were given methimazole at a starting dose of 30 mg daily, whereas ophthalmopathy patients were given high-dose intravenous methylprednisolone. In addition, the study compared T-cell repertoires in thyroid tissue and in blood from a handful of Graves' hyperthyroidism patients. The 95 to 100 discovery patients were randomly split 7:3 into training and test sets. What the study reported, not specific to this receptor: A 13 V-J signature model separated ophthalmopathy from stable hyperthyroidism, with just over 85% sensitivity and about 81% specificity in cross-validation and 80%/75% in testing. No statistical method was used to set the sample size in advance, and investigators knew the group allocation. Most expanded thyroid clonotypes (frequency above 0.001) were also found in blood, which suggests that blood repertoires may mirror thyroid immune responses. In validation, the model predicted progression to ophthalmopathy a median of roughly 6.1 months before onset, with 70% to 71% sensitivity and roughly 73% specificity.

The TCR beta CDR3 regions were amplified from the RNA transcripts. A first-round RT-PCR of the TCR CDR3 used the HTBI primer set with the Qiagen OneStep RT-PCR kit. A second multiplex PCR round built the libraries, followed by size selection and purification. Sequencing of the libraries was done on an Illumina HiSeq2000 using paired-end 100 bp reads. From the authors' description of their analysis: SOAPnuke was used to process the raw data, throwing out any read that contained adapters or uncalled bases, had a mean Phred below 15, or lacked an exact constant-primer or identifier match. COPE v1.2.5 was used to merge the high-quality paired reads, and each unique nucleotide sequence was defined as a clonotype. MiTCR v1.1 was used to align the clonotypes against IMGT TRBV, TRBD and TRBJ reference segments. Only V-J combinations with frequency above 0.0001, covering roughly 99% of repertoires, were analysed. The TCS score was defined as F50 (clonal expansion) divided by E x V (chaos), with BLOSUM62-based TCRdist calculated between CDR3 peptides within each V-J. Welch's t-statistics and random forest reduced just over 500 V-J features to 10 to 15, which were used in a naive Bayes classifier (R e1071). The raw public reads went through TCRdb reprocessing: fastp at Q25, MiXCR clone calling, in-frame beta chains kept. All rows with the same CDR3 protein become a single entry with the most common DNA and genes. The authors' filters were not applied to this entry. The sample table holds over 250,000 distinct CDR3 sequences, of which around 13% were seen once. The ten largest clonotypes hold roughly 35% of the sample.

In the ophthalmopathy patients, disease was moderately to severely active, with a Clinical Activity Score of 3 or more, a NOSPECS grade of 4 or more, and a duration of less than 3 months. Exclusion was applied to patients with uncontrolled infections, other autoimmune diseases, pregnancy or lactation. Diagnoses relied on clinical symptoms, serum thyroxine and TRAb, thyroid ultrasound and orbital computed tomography. PBMCs were separated from roughly 9.3 ml of fresh peripheral blood using Ficoll-Paque density gradient centrifugation. Total RNA was extracted with Trizol reagent, and quality was checked on an Agilent 2100 Bioanalyzer. Many counts were recorded for this clonotype. Its specific antigen is unknown. Base qualities are not recorded, but no much larger clone differs from it by a single base. Sequencing input: blood. This receptor was taken from a woman between 35 and 50 years old with Graves' ophthalmopathy.

In nucleotide form, the sequence is TGTGCCAGCAGTTTGTTGAGGGAGAAGATCAATGAGCAGTTCTTC. This translates into CASSLLREKINEQFF. In this chain, TRBV28 is recombined with TRBJ2-1, with TRBD2 tentatively as D gene (5 bases match). The CDR3 has 15 amino acids, counting the end cysteine and phenylalanine. Only the CDR3 DNA is retained, 45 bases long and in frame from the first base. V and J lose 3 bases and 6 bases, and a span of 15 bases separates them. The germline V gene gives CDR1 as MDHEN and CDR2 as SYDVKM. The variable domain in full, with residues beyond the CDR3 obtained from the reference TRBV28 and TRBJ2-1 genes, is DVKVTQSSRYLVKRTGEKVFLECVQDMDHENMFWYRQDPGLGLRLIYFSYDVKMKEKGDIPEGYSVSREKKERFSLILESASTNQTSMYLCASSLLREKINEQFFGPGTRLTVL.